This TCR beta chain was sequenced during a study of T cell responses to AZD1222 COVID-19 vaccine. Study-wide points: When two AZD1222 doses had been given, Spike-specific TCR breadth and depth rose.

TCRdb's copy holds only in-frame clones and misses some; the assay was immunoSEQ multiplex PCR. The sample includes under 100,000 clones, roughly 94% of them seen just once. V was pared by 5 bases and J by 4 bases, with 11 bases between. CDR3 length equals 13 residues. Germline CDR1 reads MNHEY; CDR2 reads SVGAGI. About this clone: Antigen specificity is unknown.

The receptor was isolated from an adult in good health. V usage is TRBV6-5 and J usage is TRBJ2-5; D gene ambiguous. Sequenced here: peripheral blood, sampled on day 0 of MenACWY control vaccination. In DNA, the CDR3 is TGTGCCAGCAGTACCGCTTTGGGAGAGACCCAGTACTTC. Translation: CASSTALGETQYF.